Shown below are 25 T cell receptor beta chains from a single sample sequenced in a study of chemoradiotherapy in HPV16-positive cancers. The protocol was immunoSEQ multiplex PCR, while the TCRdb copy is restricted to in-frame clones and leaves out a portion. This table holds about 6,100 clones, around 70% found once. The specimen comprised tumor tissue, sampled from a patient who underwent chemoradiotherapy. These receptors originate from a human donor with HPV-associated anogenital cancer.

This chain links TRBV5-5 with TRBJ2-5; D possibly corresponds to TRBD1 (7 bases). Per the germline V gene, CDR1 is SGHKS and CDR2 is YYEKEE (reference sequence). The CDR3 runs 14 residues. Trimming removed 3 bases from V and 5 bases from J, with 14 bases in between. In DNA form, the CDR3 reads TGTGCCAGCAGCTGGGGGTCAGGGGGGGAGACCCAGTACTTC. Its protein product is CASSWGSGGETQYF.

The CDR3 DNA follows: TGTGCCAGCAGCTTAGGACAGATCTACAATGAGCAGTTCTTC. Amino acid sequence: CASSLGQIYNEQFF. V is TRBV7-9 and J is TRBJ2-1, with D possibly being TRBD1 (5 bases). V was trimmed by 1 base and J by 3 bases, leaving 7 bases between them. Germline V CDR1 and CDR2: SEHNR, FQNEAQ (reference sequence). The CDR3 spans 14 residues.

The CDR3 DNA reads TGTGCCAGCAGCATGAGGGGGGTTTCATCACCTGGGGCCAACGTCCTGACTTTC. Amino acids: CASSMRGVSSPGANVLTF. V is TRBV5-4 and J is TRBJ2-6, with D possibly being TRBD1 or TRBD2 (6 bases each). V lost 4 bases to trimming and J lost 2 bases, with 19 bases between them. There are 18 residues in the CDR3. Germline-derived CDR1 and CDR2 are SGHNT and YYREEE (reference sequence).

The chain couples TRBV5-8 to TRBJ2-3; 12 bases are a match to TRBD1. The germline CDR1 and CDR2 sequences are SGHTS and YDEGEE. The CDR3 has 16 amino acids. The V segment lost 2 bases and the J segment 4 bases; nucleotides outside the gene matches: 5. The CDR3 DNA sequence: TGTGCCAGCAGCTTCTCCGGGACAGGGGGCCCAGATACGCAGTATTTT. Amino acids: CASSFSGTGGPDTQYF.

The gene calls are TRBV7-9 and TRBJ2-7, with 10 bases that match TRBD2. The CDR3 sequence is 14 residues long. The V and J ends lost 3 bases and 7 bases, in that order; junction bases with no gene match: 6. Germline V gene lookup returns CDR1 SEHNR and CDR2 FQNEAQ (reference sequence). This CDR3 reads CASSFSLAGVEQYF. In DNA, the CDR3 is TGTGCCAGCAGCTTTAGTCTAGCGGGAGTTGAGCAGTACTTC.

The table lists this clone with a count of one. The V call is TRBV4-2, the J call TRBJ2-5; a possible D gene is TRBD2 (5 bases). Germline CDR1 and CDR2: LGHNA and YNFKEQ. Trimming left V 1 base short and J 1 base short, with 19 bases between. This CDR3 is built from 18 residues. This CDR3 reads CASSQGFLASWSQETQYF. The CDR3 nucleotides read TGTGCCAGCAGCCAAGGGTTCTTGGCTAGCTGGTCCCAAGAGACCCAGTACTTC.

The chain is built from TRBV6-7 and TRBJ2-2, with 8 bases lining up with TRBD1. TRBV6-7 is noted as an ORF with a role that remains uncertain. The CDR3 consists of 17 residues. V lost 5 bases and J lost 4; bases outside the gene matches: 12. The chain's CDR3 is CASSMPSTGESTGELFF. CDR3 sequence (DNA): TGTGCCAGCAGTATGCCCTCGACAGGGGAAAGCACCGGGGAGCTGTTTTTT.

In this sample, this clone turned up a few times. V gene TRBV30 combines with J gene TRBJ2-4, with 9 bases aligning to TRBD2. Germline V gives CDR1 GTSNPN, CDR2 SVGIG (reference sequence). The length of the CDR3 is 15 residues. Losses at the gene ends were 8 bases for V and 2 bases for J; bases not matched to a gene: 10. DNA of the CDR3: TGTGCCGGACCGTCCGGGACTAGCACCAAAAACATTCAGTACTTC. Translation gives CAGPSGTSTKNIQYF.

Here the CDR3 reads CASSLSGRPSSYNEQFF. The CDR3 region has the DNA TGCGCCAGCAGTCTTAGCGGGAGGCCAAGCTCCTACAATGAGCAGTTCTTC. The V and J genes are TRBV5-1 and TRBJ2-1; 10 nucleotides agree with TRBD2. V gave up 5 bases and J gave up 0 bases; unmatched junction bases: 8. Looked up from germline, CDR1 is SGHRS and CDR2 is YFSETQ. CDR3 length: 17 residues.

The chain joins TRBV5-4 to TRBJ1-3; D remains unclear. V was shortened by 2 bases and J by 0 bases, with 3 bases between the two germline ends. Germline values: CDR1 SGHNT, CDR2 YYREEE (reference sequence). The CDR3 runs to 13 residues. This CDR3 reads CASSFFSGNTIYF. The CDR3 coding sequence is TGTGCCAGCAGCTTCTTCTCTGGAAACACCATATATTTT.

V gene TRBV6-5 combines with J gene TRBJ2-7, with 10 nucleotides matching TRBD2. The CDR3 extends over 14 amino acids. Germline V gives CDR1 MNHEY, CDR2 SVGAGI. V was pared by 6 bases and J by 6 bases, with 8 bases of the junction left unmatched. CDR3 coding DNA: TGTGCCAGCAGGCAGCTAGCGGGAGTCGTCGAGCAGTACTTC. It is translated as CASRQLAGVVEQYF.

This clone was recorded only once. This chain joins TRBV28 and TRBJ2-3, with 10 bases that match TRBD2. The ends lost 5 bases at V and 4 bases at J; junction bases unmatched: 6. The CDR3 covers 15 residues. CDR1 MDHEN and CDR2 SYDVKM come from the germline V gene. The CDR3 sequence is CASSTSGRAADTQYF. CDR3 DNA sequence: TGTGCCAGCAGTACAAGCGGGAGGGCCGCAGATACGCAGTATTTT.

The rearrangement joins TRBV7-9 to TRBJ1-3; 8 nucleotides match TRBD1. This CDR3 has 16 amino acids. Germline CDR1 is SEHNR and CDR2 is FQNEAQ (reference sequence). V was clipped by 1 base and J by 4 bases; unmatched bases: 6. The CDR3 is CASSLEGQGLGNTIYF. CDR3 nucleotides: TGTGCCAGCAGCTTAGAAGGACAGGGATTAGGAAACACCATATATTTT.

The V gene is TRBV18, the J gene TRBJ2-1; the match to TRBD1 covers 11 bases. This CDR3 spans 15 amino acids. The J segment lost 9 bases and the V segment lost 0 bases, leaving 4 bases of the junction unmatched. Germline lookup yields CDR1 KGHSH and CDR2 LQKENI. CDR3 in DNA: TGTGCCAGCTCACCACCCGGGACAGGGGGGGCTGAGCAGTTCTTC. It encodes CASSPPGTGGAEQFF.

In its sample, this clone was seen a few times. The rearrangement uses TRBV6-5 and TRBJ2-1; 7 positions match TRBD2. With 6 bases clipped from V and 3 bases from J, the junction kept 8 bases outside the gene matches. Germline-derived CDR1 and CDR2 are MNHEY and SVGAGI. The CDR3 consists of 15 residues. CDR3 sequence (DNA): TGTGCCAGCAGCCGATTATGGGGGGGCTACAATGAGCAGTTCTTC. Protein sequence: CASSRLWGGYNEQFF.

The CDR3 DNA reads TGCAGCGTTGATCCGGGGAAGACTGAAGCTTTCTTT. Protein: CSVDPGKTEAFF. The chain joins TRBV29-1 to TRBJ1-1, with D unclear. Germline CDR1 and CDR2: SQVTM and ANQGSEA. The CDR3 runs 12 residues. The ends were cut back, 3 bases at V and 5 bases at J, with 10 bases in the middle.

The chain uses TRBV7-2 and TRBJ2-7, with 9 bases fitting TRBD2. J gave up 3 bases and V 2 bases, and 5 bases lay outside the gene matches. CDR3 length equals 15 residues. Germline V gene lookup returns CDR1 SGHTA and CDR2 FQGNSA. The CDR3 DNA sequence: TGTGCCAGCAGCTTATTGGTAGCGGGAGACTACGAGCAGTACTTC. It yields the protein CASSLLVAGDYEQYF.

This clone was counted once. J is TRBJ2-1 and V is TRBV9; TRBD2 matches 11 bases. The germline CDR1 and CDR2 sequences are SGDLS and YYNGEE. Losses at the gene ends were 4 bases for V and 5 bases for J; bases not matched to a gene: 5. The CDR3 sequence is 15 residues long. The CDR3 DNA reads as TGTGCCAGCAGCACGGGGACTAGCGGTCACAATGAGCAGTTCTTC. Residues: CASSTGTSGHNEQFF.

This chain connects TRBV5-1 to TRBJ2-1; D unclear. Trimming removed 2 bases at V and 0 bases at J, with 9 bases between. The germline V gene encodes CDR1 SGHRS and CDR2 YFSETQ. The CDR3 spans 15 residues. The CDR3 DNA reads TGCGCCAGCAGCTTTCCTCCTAGCTCCTACAATGAGCAGTTCTTC. Protein sequence: CASSFPPSSYNEQFF.

As regards this clone: Sequence at one end of the junction differs from germline and may be a read error. The chain joins TRBV11-2 to TRBJ2-1, with unresolved D. CDR3 size: 13 residues. CDR1 SGHAT and CDR2 FQNNGV come from the germline V gene. The DNA for the CDR3 is TGTGCCACCAGCTTATACGTCCCCAATGAGCAGTTCTTC. It yields the protein CATSLYVPNEQFF.

The chain employs TRBV7-8 and TRBJ1-3; D gene uncertain. Germline V CDR1 and CDR2: SGHVS, FQNEAQ. The V end lost 1 base, the J end lost 3 bases, and 10 bases lay between the germline ends. The CDR3 sequence is 15 residues long. The chain's CDR3 is CASSLVPEIGNTIYF. The CDR3 nucleotides are TGTGCCAGCAGCTTAGTTCCGGAAATTGGAAACACCATATATTTT.

This clone was picked up one time. This chain links TRBV5-1 with TRBJ2-3; D perhaps matches TRBD1 (6 bases). CDR1 is SGHRS, CDR2 YFSETQ, per germline. The V gene lost 4 bases and the J gene lost 4 bases, with 13 bases spanning the gap. The CDR3 sequence is 14 residues long. The CDR3 DNA is TGCGCCAGCAGCGCCGGGACAAACTCAGATACGCAGTATTTT. Its translation: CASSAGTNSDTQYF.

This clone was observed a handful of times. This rearrangement joins TRBV19 to TRBJ1-5; 7 positions match TRBD1. The CDR3 loop spans 16 amino acids. The J segment lost 5 bases and the V segment lost 3 bases, leaving 10 bases of the junction unmatched. Germline V lookup: CDR1 LNHDA, CDR2 SQIVND (reference sequence). CDR3: CASSISHGDSHQPQHF. For the CDR3, the DNA is TGTGCCAGTAGTATCTCCCATGGGGACAGTCATCAGCCCCAGCATTTT.

The chain joins TRBV7-9 to TRBJ1-5; D remains unclear. The germline V gene has CDR1 SEHNR and CDR2 FQNEAQ (reference sequence). The V and J ends lost 1 base and 1 base respectively, with 8 bases between them. This CDR3 has 15 amino acids. CDR3 region: CASSLVGDSNQPQHF. The CDR3, as DNA: TGTGCCAGCAGCTTAGTTGGTGACAGCAATCAGCCCCAGCATTTT.

This chain links TRBV6-5 with TRBJ2-3; D is unresolved. The CDR3 length is 14 residues. The V end lost 6 bases, the J end lost 4 bases, and 14 bases lay between the germline ends. The germline gives CDR1 MNHEY, CDR2 SVGAGI. CDR3 bases: TGTGCCAGCAGGCCCCGGAGAGATTCAGATACGCAGTATTTT. This sequence encodes CASRPRRDSDTQYF.